The rows below give T cell receptor beta chains drawn from one sample of a study of blood T cells in healthy people across ages. TCRdb ran MiXCR on the 5' RACE reads and lists one entry per CDR3 protein. The table records 550,000 to 650,000 distinct CDR3 sequences, roughly a quarter of them present only once. These same records also appear under a second study, on T cells of mothers and their children.

The sequenced sample consisted of blood. The receptors were sampled from a boy aged 2 to 10 in good health. The CDR3 runs from the conserved cysteine through the conserved F or W. Fields, in order: D gene, clone size, V gene, J gene, CDR3 protein, CDR3 DNA. A D gene is named only where the DNA matches it firmly. Where a row states a size, it is once, few, many or the class of an expanded clone; other rows omit it.

.,.,TRBV25-1,TRBJ2-5,CASSESGTTQETQYF,TGTGCCAGCAGTGAATCTGGGACCACCCAAGAGACCCAGTACTTC
TRBD1,many,TRBV29-1,TRBJ2-2,CSVEDHRGHTGELFF,TGCAGCGTTGAAGATCACAGGGGGCACACCGGGGAGCTGTTTTTT
.,few,TRBV7-3,TRBJ2-5,CASSLNAGKGETQYF,TGTGCCAGCAGCTTAAATGCGGGGAAAGGAGAGACCCAGTACTTC
TRBD1,.,TRBV27,TRBJ2-2,CASRSPGQADTGELFF,TGTGCCAGCAGAAGCCCGGGACAGGCGGACACCGGGGAGCTGTTTTTT
TRBD2,few,TRBV9,TRBJ2-3,CASSAGTSAYTQYF,TGTGCCAGCAGCGCCGGGACTAGCGCATATACGCAGTATTTT
.,.,TRBV3-1,TRBJ2-3,CASSREVSTDTQYF,TGTGCCAGCAGCCGTGAGGTTAGCACAGATACGCAGTATTTT
.,few,TRBV4-1,TRBJ2-5,CASSPGHSETQYF,TGCGCCAGCAGCCCGGGACACTCAGAGACCCAGTACTTC
TRBD1,.,TRBV20-1,TRBJ2-5,CRGPNRGQEETQYF,TGCAGAGGACCCAACCGAGGACAGGAAGAGACCCAGTACTTC
TRBD2,.,TRBV10-1,TRBJ2-1,CASSEGSGSWDEQFF,TGCGCCAGCAGTGAGGGTAGCGGGAGTTGGGATGAGCAGTTCTTC
TRBD2,.,TRBV4-1,TRBJ2-2,CASSQGRTSGRRTGELFF,TGCGCCAGCAGCCAAGGCCGAACTAGCGGGAGACGGACCGGGGAGCTGTTTTTT
TRBD2,few,TRBV7-9,TRBJ2-1,CASSSTSGVYNEQFF,TGTGCCAGCAGCTCGACTAGCGGGGTTTACAATGAACAGTTCTTC
TRBD1,.,TRBV12-3/TRBV12-4,TRBJ1-2,CASSQTGLGGGYTF,TGTGCCAGCAGTCAGACAGGGTTGGGGGGTGGCTACACCTTC
.,few,TRBV27,TRBJ1-2,CASSLTASYGYTF,TGTGCCAGCAGTTTAACCGCCAGTTATGGCTACACCTTC
.,few,TRBV4-1,TRBJ2-2,CASSQVAYHVGELFF,TGCGCCAGCAGCCAAGTGGCTTACCATGTCGGGGAGCTGTTTTTT
TRBD1,few,TRBV13,TRBJ1-2,CASRHTTGTYGYTF,TGTGCCAGCCGGCACACGACAGGGACCTATGGCTACACCTTC
.,few,TRBV7-9,TRBJ2-7,CASSPTFVPYEQYF,TGTGCCAGCAGCCCGACTTTTGTCCCCTACGAGCAGTACTTC
.,once,TRBV29-1,TRBJ2-7,CSVQGGRAYEQYF,TGCAGCGTTCAGGGGGGCAGAGCCTACGAGCAGTACTTC
.,.,TRBV20-1,TRBJ2-1,CSANRDGGYNEQFF,TGCAGTGCTAACCGGGACGGAGGGTACAATGAGCAGTTCTTC
TRBD1,few,TRBV25-1,TRBJ2-4,CASSGTGRNIQYF,TGTGCCAGCAGTGGGACAGGGCGGAACATTCAGTACTTC
.,.,TRBV2,TRBJ1-2,CASSPDDYGYTF,TGTGCCAGCAGTCCTGACGACTATGGCTACACCTTC
TRBD1,.,TRBV12-3/TRBV12-4,TRBJ1-5,CASSDSTGRNQPQHF,TGTGCCAGCAGCGATTCGACAGGGCGAAATCAGCCCCAGCATTTT
.,.,TRBV5-6,TRBJ2-2,CASSVGLSGELFF,TGTGCCAGCAGCGTGGGCCTATCCGGGGAGCTGTTTTTT
.,.,TRBV7-8,TRBJ1-6,CASSLGFSAHHPPLHF,TGTGCCAGCAGCTTAGGGTTCTCAGCTCACCATCCACCCCTCCACTTT
TRBD1,.,TRBV10-3,TRBJ1-5,CAISGETGGAGNQPQHF,TGTGCCATCAGTGGAGAGACAGGGGGCGCGGGCAATCAGCCCCAGCATTTT
.,.,TRBV6-2/TRBV6-3,TRBJ2-2,CASSSLKKDGGELFF,TGTGCCAGCAGTTCCCTAAAAAAGGATGGCGGGGAGCTGTTTTTT
.,.,TRBV2,TRBJ2-2,CASSVVSANTGELFF,TGTGCCAGCAGTGTGGTCAGCGCGAACACCGGGGAGCTGTTTTTT
.,.,TRBV10-3,TRBJ2-1,CAISERRLGPGHEQFF,TGTGCCATCAGTGAACGCCGTCTGGGGCCGGGGCATGAGCAGTTCTTC
.,.,TRBV2,TRBJ1-2,CASIPQGGYGYTF,TGTGCCAGCATCCCACAGGGAGGCTATGGCTACACCTTC
.,.,TRBV2,TRBJ2-7,CASSANVPFYEQYF,TGTGCCAGCAGTGCAAACGTCCCTTTCTACGAGCAGTACTTC
TRBD1,.,TRBV2,TRBJ2-7,CASFRDRAYEQYF,TGTGCCAGTTTCAGGGACAGGGCCTACGAGCAGTACTTC
.,.,TRBV27,TRBJ1-1,CASSLTPGSTEAFF,TGTGCCAGCAGTTTAACCCCTGGGAGCACTGAAGCTTTCTTT
TRBD1,.,TRBV20-1,TRBJ2-7,CSASPGQGSSTYEQYF,TGCAGTGCTAGCCCAGGACAGGGGAGCTCCACCTACGAGCAGTACTTC
.,.,TRBV28,TRBJ2-2,CASSLTISTGELFF,TGTGCCAGCAGTTTGACAATTTCCACCGGGGAGCTGTTTTTT
.,.,TRBV7-2,TRBJ1-6,CASSPGGSPLHF,TGTGCCAGCAGCCCAGGAGGTTCACCCCTCCACTTT
.,.,TRBV20-1,TRBJ2-7,CSSEASYEQYF,TGCAGTTCAGAGGCTAGCTACGAGCAGTACTTC
TRBD1,.,TRBV5-5,TRBJ2-7,CASSLWTGSSYEQYF,TGTGCCAGCAGCTTGTGGACAGGGAGTAGCTACGAGCAGTACTTC
TRBD1,.,TRBV11-3,TRBJ2-3,CASSWTGKSTDTQYF,TGTGCCAGCAGCTGGACAGGAAAGAGCACAGATACGCAGTATTTT
.,.,TRBV2,TRBJ2-7,CASIQEGYEQYF,TGTGCCAGCATTCAGGAGGGGTACGAGCAGTACTTC
TRBD1,few,TRBV2,TRBJ2-1,CASEAETGTYNEQFF,TGTGCTAGCGAGGCCGAGACAGGGACCTACAATGAGCAGTTCTTC
TRBD1,once,TRBV20-1,TRBJ2-7,CSARYRDRDYEQYF,TGCAGTGCTAGATACCGGGACAGGGACTACGAGCAGTACTTC
TRBD1,many,TRBV6-1,TRBJ1-2,CASSEAPTGENGYTF,TGTGCCAGCAGTGAAGCCCCCACAGGGGAGAATGGCTACACCTTC
TRBD1,few,TRBV7-6,TRBJ1-4,CASSNPGTEHEKLFF,TGTGCCAGCAGTAATCCTGGGACAGAACATGAAAAACTGTTTTTT
TRBD1,few,TRBV6-5,TRBJ1-2,CASSYSTGGSGYTF,TGTGCCAGCAGTTACTCAACAGGGGGCTCTGGCTACACCTTC